The source of this T cell receptor beta chain is a study of blood T cell repertoires in COVID-19. About the research overall: Cohort 3 donors were reported recovered after two negative PCRs, clearance, or symptom resolution. From T cells, B-cell-depleted T cells, or PBMCs came the material, which was cDNA or gDNA.

Original analysis: Counts of nucleated cells, estimated from reference gene primer amplification, were obtained. The protocol was immunoSEQ multiplex PCR, while the TCRdb copy is restricted to in-frame clones and leaves out a portion. That table furnishes V, J and clone size, whereas the DNA furnished D and trimming. The data contain about 210,000 clones, around 87% of them singletons. The study assigned cohorts using participant-reported clinical history. The CDR3 extends over 16 amino acids. Germline V gives CDR1 LGHDT, CDR2 YNNKEL (reference sequence). The trim removed 2 bases at V and 9 bases at J, leaving 10 bases unmatched.

The specimen was PBMCs or T cells enriched from blood (not recorded which). The chain uses TRBV3-1 (or the pseudogene TRBV3-2) and TRBJ2-1; the match to TRBD2 covers 10 bases. This TCR was recovered from a man aged 25 to 40 in a cohort exposed to, infected with or recovered from COVID-19 (not recorded which). The CDR3 here is CASSQLAGVVNPEQFF. In DNA form, the CDR3 reads TGTGCCAGCAGCCAACTAGCGGGAGTAGTAAACCCTGAGCAGTTCTTC.